One and the same sample provided the 31 T cell receptor beta chains below, sequenced in a study of CD8+ T cells in alopecia areata. Sequencing relied on a cDNA template that was reverse transcribed from extracted RNA. Generated by immunoSEQ multiplex PCR, the TCRdb table keeps only in-frame clones and is missing some. Here the sample spans about 200,000 clones, 50% to 60% being singletons. The treatment here: oral pan-JAK inhibitor, 5-10 mg twice daily. The specimen was CD4+ T cells sorted from blood, collected at week 4, from a patient treated with tofacitinib. These receptors were obtained from a human donor with alopecia areata.

V is TRBV27 and J is TRBJ2-3, with 14 bases lining up with TRBD2. V dropped 4 bases and J dropped 7; count of bases not matched to a gene: 13. The CDR3 is 18 amino acids. From germline, CDR1 is MNHEY and CDR2 SMNVEV (reference sequence). This CDR3 reads CASSSLDGLAGGRNTQYF. Here the CDR3 DNA reads TGTGCCAGCAGTTCCCTAGACGGACTAGCGGGGGGTAGGAATACGCAGTATTTT.

The gene calls are TRBV6-6 and TRBJ1-5; D ambiguous. Germline values: CDR1 MNHNY, CDR2 SVGAGI (reference sequence). The CDR3 is made up of 14 amino acids. The ends were cut back, 6 bases at V and 2 bases at J, with 11 bases in the middle. The CDR3 loop is CASRLTGGNQPQHF. The DNA for the CDR3 is TGTGCCAGCAGGCTGACCGGGGGCAATCAGCCCCAGCATTTT.

The rearrangement joins TRBV2 to TRBJ2-7; 8 nucleotides match TRBD2. The CDR3 contains 13 residues. J was trimmed by 3 bases and V by 6 bases; bases with no gene match: 4. Germline V CDR1 and CDR2: SNHLY, FYNNEI. The CDR3: CASRGGGNYEQYF. The CDR3 DNA sequence: TGTGCCAGCAGGGGCGGGGGGAACTACGAGCAGTACTTC.

CDR3: CASRTGGYTGELFF. CDR3 DNA: TGTGCCAGTAGGACAGGGGGTTATACCGGGGAGCTGTTTTTT. V usage is TRBV19 and J usage is TRBJ2-2; TRBD1 matches 9 bases. With V trimmed by 6 bases and J by 5 bases, 4 bases remained unmatched. The CDR3 extends over 14 amino acids. Germline CDR1 and CDR2: LNHDA and SQIVND (reference sequence). The entire variable domain, with the rest obtained from reference TRBV19 and TRBJ2-2, is as follows: DGGITQSPKYLFRKEGQNVTLSCEQNLNHDAMYWYRQDPGQGLRLIYYSQIVNDFQKGDIAEGYSVSREKKESFPLTVTSAQKNPTAFYLCASRTGGYTGELFFGEGSRLTVL.

This clone has a handful of counts. The chain joins TRBV2 to TRBJ2-7; unclear D gene. The V and J ends lost 7 bases and 0 bases respectively, with 7 bases between them. The CDR3 runs 12 residues. Germline V lookup: CDR1 SNHLY, CDR2 FYNNEI. CDR3 nucleotides: TGTGCCAGCAAGGTCAGCTCCTACGAGCAGTACTTC. Its protein is CASKVSSYEQYF.

The rearrangement uses TRBV29-1 and TRBJ1-1, with D maybe TRBD1 (6 bases). Germline-derived CDR1 and CDR2 are SQVTM and ANQGSEA. The CDR3 sequence is 11 residues long. Trimming pared 4 bases from V and 7 bases from J, leaving 10 bases between. As DNA, the CDR3 is TGCAGCGTTGCCTACAGGGATGAAGCTTTCTTT. This translates into CSVAYRDEAFF.

The J gene is TRBJ2-7, the V gene TRBV4-3; 7 nucleotides line up with TRBD1. The trim removed 2 bases at V and 0 bases at J, leaving 7 bases unmatched. The CDR3 has 16 residues. CDR1 and CDR2 (germline): LGHNA, YSLEER. CDR3 sequence: CASSQTPGQSSYEQYF. Here the CDR3 DNA reads TGCGCCAGCAGCCAAACACCGGGACAGTCCTCCTACGAGCAGTACTTC.

The chain links TRBV2 to TRBJ2-3; 9 nucleotides agree with TRBD2. Germline V lookup: CDR1 SNHLY, CDR2 FYNNEI. V gave up 5 bases and J gave up 7 bases; unmatched junction bases: 10. The CDR3 spans 15 residues. CDR3 in DNA: TGTGCCAGCAGTCATAGCGGGGGTGGCGAGAATACGCAGTATTTT. It translates to CASSHSGGGENTQYF. Variable domain in full (rest from reference TRBV2 and TRBJ2-3): EPEVTQTPSHQVTQMGQEVILRCVPISNHLYFYWYRQILGQKVEFLVSFYNNEISEKSEIFDDQFSVERPDGSNFTLKIRSTKLEDSAMYFCASSHSGGGENTQYFGPGTRLTVL.

This clone occurred once. The rearrangement uses TRBV5-1 and TRBJ1-1, with a tentative D call TRBD1 (5 bases). The V gene lost 2 bases and the J gene lost 3 bases, with 20 bases spanning the gap. The CDR3 is made up of 17 amino acids. Germline CDR1 reads SGHRS; CDR2 reads YFSETQ. The CDR3 is CASSFNPKRWGYTEAFF. The CDR3 bases are TGCGCCAGCAGCTTCAACCCAAAACGATGGGGCTACACTGAAGCTTTCTTT.

The chain joins TRBV5-1 to TRBJ2-1; D is possibly TRBD1 (6 bases). Germline V lookup: CDR1 SGHRS, CDR2 YFSETQ. This CDR3 is built from 16 residues. V was shortened by 5 bases and J by 1 base, with 16 bases between the two germline ends. The CDR3 sequence is CASRMDRSSSYNEQFF. For the CDR3, the DNA is TGCGCCAGCAGGATGGACAGATCATCATCCTACAATGAGCAGTTCTTC.

The rearrangement uses TRBV4-2 and TRBJ2-6; D call uncertain. The CDR3 sequence is 16 residues long. V dropped 1 base and J dropped 0 bases, with 7 bases sitting between them. The germline gives CDR1 LGHNA, CDR2 YNFKEQ. DNA of the CDR3: TGTGCCAGCAGCCAAGGGATCATCTCTGGGGCCAACGTCCTGACTTTC. Translation: CASSQGIISGANVLTF.

This chain joins TRBV10-3 and TRBJ2-7, with D possibly being TRBD2 (7 bases). Deletions cut 10 bases from V and 5 bases from J, with 21 bases between. The CDR3 runs to 14 residues. Germline lookup yields CDR1 ENHRY and CDR2 SYGVKD. The CDR3 region has the DNA TGTGCCACTGAGTCTGGGGGGGGGCCCGACGAGCAGTACTTC. Protein sequence: CATESGGGPDEQYF.

The rearrangement links TRBV5-1 to TRBJ2-5; 9 bases map to TRBD1. The CDR3 has 14 amino acids. CDR1 and CDR2 from the germline V gene are SGHRS and YFSETQ. V dropped 3 bases and J dropped 3; count of bases not matched to a gene: 3. CDR3 loop: CASSSGQGKETQYF. Here the CDR3 DNA reads TGCGCCAGCAGCTCGGGACAGGGCAAAGAGACCCAGTACTTC.

V is TRBV29-1 and J is TRBJ2-1; 8 bases fit TRBD1. The CDR3 loop spans 13 amino acids. Trimming cost V 2 bases and J 10 bases; bases outside gene matches: 7. Germline lookup yields CDR1 SQVTM and CDR2 ANQGSEA. The CDR3 region is CSVERQGRREQFF. Here the CDR3 DNA reads TGCAGCGTTGAACGACAGGGGCGACGGGAGCAGTTCTTC.

The table lists this clone with a few counts. V gene TRBV30 combines with J gene TRBJ1-1; D gene ambiguous. Germline CDR1 and CDR2: GTSNPN and SVGIG (reference sequence). The CDR3 covers 13 residues. The V end was cut by 2 bases, the J end by 0 bases, with 7 bases between. The CDR3 DNA reads as TGTGCCTGGAGTCTGATCATGAACACTGAAGCTTTCTTT. It specifies CAWSLIMNTEAFF.

This chain joins TRBV29-1 and TRBJ1-4, with TRBD1 identical over 7 bases. There are 14 residues in the CDR3. Germline loops: CDR1 SQVTM, CDR2 ANQGSEA. V lost 4 bases to trimming and J lost 7 bases; unmatched junction nucleotides: 9. CDR3 coding DNA: TGCAGCGTTGTCCTCCGGGACAGCTTTGAAAAACTGTTTTTT. Protein sequence: CSVVLRDSFEKLFF.

The table lists this clone with a few counts. The rearrangement links TRBV9 to TRBJ2-7, with TRBD1 matching 7 bases. CDR3 size: 14 residues. Germline-derived CDR1 and CDR2 are SGDLS and YYNGEE. Trimming removed 4 bases from V and 5 bases from J; junction bases left unmatched: 9. The chain's CDR3 is CASSKTGSIDEQYF. CDR3 sequence (DNA): TGTGCCAGCAGCAAGACAGGGTCGATCGACGAGCAGTACTTC.

This chain connects TRBV30 to TRBJ2-4; D may be TRBD2 (6 bases). Trimming stripped 0 bases from V and 6 bases from J, with 9 bases between. This CDR3 contains 13 residues. CDR1 and CDR2 from the germline V gene are GTSNPN and SVGIG (reference sequence). CDR3 nucleotides: TGTGCCTGGAGTGTACTCGGGAGAAACATTCAGTACTTC. Translating gives CAWSVLGRNIQYF.

The V and J genes are TRBV20-1 and TRBJ1-2; no clear D gene. The V gene lost 8 bases and the J gene lost 2 bases, with 6 bases spanning the gap. This CDR3 contains 10 residues. Germline V lookup: CDR1 DFQATT, CDR2 SNEGSKA (reference sequence). CDR3 sequence: CSPLNYGYTF. The CDR3 DNA is TGCAGTCCACTGAACTATGGCTACACCTTC.

This chain links TRBV15 with TRBJ1-2; D gene uncertain. Germline CDR1 reads LNHNV; CDR2 reads YYDKDF (reference sequence). The CDR3 is made up of 14 amino acids. V lost 0 bases and J lost 7, with 12 bases in between. CDR3 nucleotide sequence: TGTGCCACCAGCAGAGAAGTCGGAACCCCTGGCTACACCTTC. Translating gives CATSREVGTPGYTF. Variable domain in full (rest from reference TRBV15 and TRBJ1-2): DAMVIQNPRYQVTQFGKPVTLSCSQTLNHNVMYWYQQKSSQAPKLLFHYYDKDFNNEADTPDNFQSRRPNTSFCFLDIRSPGLGDTAMYLCATSREVGTPGYTFGSGTRLTVV.

The J gene is TRBJ2-7, the V gene TRBV7-6, with D perhaps matching TRBD1 (6 bases). The CDR3 covers 15 residues. With 1 base removed from V and 6 bases from J, the gap between germline ends came to 16 bases. Germline CDR1 SGHVS, CDR2 FNYEAQ. DNA for the CDR3: TGTGCCAGCAGCTTAGAGGCAGGACAGTTGGGCGAGCAGTACTTC. It specifies CASSLEAGQLGEQYF.

The chain carries TRBV9 and TRBJ1-6; D gene unclear. Germline V gives CDR1 SGDLS, CDR2 YYNGEE. The CDR3 runs to 12 residues. V gave up 2 bases and J gave up 12 bases, with 9 bases separating them. CDR3 coding DNA: TGTGCCAGCAGCGTGCAACCGGGACCCCTCCACTTT. Protein: CASSVQPGPLHF.

This clone was detected a few times. V gene TRBV29-1 combines with J gene TRBJ2-2; 7 nucleotides align to TRBD2. Looked up from germline, CDR1 is SQVTM and CDR2 is ANQGSEA. J gave up 4 bases and V 7 bases, and 6 bases lay outside the gene matches. This CDR3 comprises 13 residues. The CDR3 nucleotides read TGCAGCGCCGGGGGGAGTACCACCGGGGAGCTGTTTTTT. This encodes CSAGGSTTGELFF.

The chain carries TRBV29-1 and TRBJ1-6; no reliable D call. CDR1 and CDR2 (germline): SQVTM, ANQGSEA. This CDR3 spans 13 amino acids. V was shortened by 6 bases and J by 1 base, with 7 bases between the two germline ends. This CDR3 reads CSVRNSYNSPLHF. The CDR3 DNA reads as TGCAGCGTCCGAAATTCCTATAATTCACCCCTCCACTTT.

J is TRBJ2-3 and V is TRBV2; TRBD2 matches 11 bases. V trimming: 6 bases; J trimming: 6 bases; junction bases outside the gene matches: 8. CDR3 length: 15 residues. Germline CDR1 is SNHLY and CDR2 is FYNNEI. As DNA, the CDR3 is TGTGCCAGCAGAACTAGCGGGGGTAACCCGGATACGCAGTATTTT. Amino acid sequence: CASRTSGGNPDTQYF.

V usage is TRBV4-3 and J usage is TRBJ1-6, with D perhaps matching TRBD1 (5 bases). Trimming left V 4 bases short and J 6 bases short, with 13 bases between. The CDR3 runs 15 residues. Germline CDR1 and CDR2: LGHNA and YSLEER. Written as DNA, the CDR3 is TGCGCCAGCAGCCCAACTGACAGCCCTAATTCACCCCTCCACTTT. Protein sequence: CASSPTDSPNSPLHF.

The V call is TRBV7-9, the J call TRBJ2-7; D tentatively reads TRBD1 or TRBD2 (5 bases each). V was cut by 4 bases and J by 0 bases, with 16 bases left in between. CDR1 and CDR2 from the germline V gene are SEHNR and FQNEAQ (reference sequence). The CDR3 has 16 residues. DNA for the CDR3: TGTGCCAGCAGCTCGCGGTCGGGGCTGAGCTCCTACGAGCAGTACTTC. It codes for CASSSRSGLSSYEQYF.

This clone was detected only once. The chain is built from TRBV7-3 and TRBJ1-6; no reliable D call. The V and J ends lost 3 bases and 1 base respectively, with 1 base between them. CDR3 size: 13 residues. Germline V gene lookup returns CDR1 SGHTA and CDR2 FQGTGA. The CDR3 nucleotides are TGTGCCAGCAGCTTTTCCTATAATTCACCCCTCCACTTT. Translation: CASSFSYNSPLHF.

This clone was seen only a few times. The CDR3 sequence is CASSQDRENTQYF. The CDR3 bases are TGCGCCAGCAGCCAAGATCGGGAAAATACGCAGTATTTT. The chain employs TRBV4-3 and TRBJ2-3; a possible D gene is TRBD2 (5 bases). CDR1 is LGHNA and CDR2 is YSLEER in the germline V gene. CDR3 size: 13 residues. Trimming took off 0 bases at V and 7 bases at J, with 8 bases between the two ends.

A few counts support this clone. CDR3 DNA: TGTGCCAGCAGCTTATCTTCGGTACGCTCTGGGGCCAACGTCCTGACTTTC. This codes for CASSLSSVRSGANVLTF. This sequence joins TRBV7-8 and TRBJ2-6; D not resolved. V shed 2 bases and J shed 0 bases, with 11 bases lying between them. Germline assignment: CDR1 SGHVS and CDR2 FQNEAQ. The CDR3 totals 17 residues.

The chain combines TRBV4-1 with TRBJ1-1; D not certain. The CDR3 extends over 14 amino acids. Trimming pared 3 bases from V and 3 bases from J, leaving 11 bases between. The germline gives CDR1 MGHRA, CDR2 YSYEKL. The CDR3 here is CASSHGVGDTEAFF. CDR3 coding DNA: TGCGCCAGCAGCCATGGAGTTGGGGACACTGAAGCTTTCTTT.